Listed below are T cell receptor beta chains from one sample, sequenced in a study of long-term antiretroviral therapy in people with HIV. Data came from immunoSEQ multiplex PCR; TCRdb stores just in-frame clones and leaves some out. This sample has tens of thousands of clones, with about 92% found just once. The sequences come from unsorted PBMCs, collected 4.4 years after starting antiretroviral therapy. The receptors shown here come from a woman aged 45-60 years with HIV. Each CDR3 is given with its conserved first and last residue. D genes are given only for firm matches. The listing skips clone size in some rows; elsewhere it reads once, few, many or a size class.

CDR3aa: CASSIGVGETQYF
CDR3nt: TGTGCCAGTAGTATAGGGGTGGGGGAGACCCAGTACTTC
abundance: -
j_gene: TRBJ2-5
d_gene: -
v_gene: TRBV19

CDR3aa: CASGLRVGEAFF
CDR3nt: TGTGCTAGTGGTTTGAGGGTGGGTGAAGCTTTCTTT
abundance: -
j_gene: TRBJ1-1
d_gene: -
v_gene: TRBV12-5

CDR3aa: CAVTLDSMNTEAFF
CDR3nt: TGTGCCGTTACCCTTGACAGCATGAACACTGAAGCTTTCTTT
abundance: -
j_gene: TRBJ1-1
d_gene: -
v_gene: TRBV7-9

CDR3aa: CASSYLTGGADNEQFF
CDR3nt: TGTGCCAGCAGCTATTTGACAGGGGGCGCCGACAATGAGCAGTTCTTC
abundance: -
j_gene: TRBJ2-1
d_gene: TRBD1
v_gene: TRBV5-5

CDR3aa: CASSIPGTDTQYF
CDR3nt: TGTGCCAGCAGCATACCGGGCACAGATACGCAGTATTTT
abundance: -
j_gene: TRBJ2-3
d_gene: -
v_gene: TRBV11-3

CDR3aa: CAWSLQENQPQHF
CDR3nt: TGTGCCTGGAGTCTGCAGGAGAATCAGCCCCAGCATTTT
abundance: -
j_gene: TRBJ1-5
d_gene: -
v_gene: TRBV30

CDR3aa: CASRLTGAGTGYNEQYF
CDR3nt: TGTGCCAGCAGGCTAACCGGGGCCGGGACAGGGTATAACGAGCAGTACTTC
abundance: -
j_gene: TRBJ2-7
d_gene: TRBD1
v_gene: TRBV11-2

CDR3aa: CASSSRTGGNTIYF
CDR3nt: TGTGCCAGCAGTTCTCGGACAGGGGGAAACACCATATATTTT
abundance: once
j_gene: TRBJ1-3
d_gene: TRBD1
v_gene: TRBV6-6

CDR3aa: CASSLSPPGFEQYF
CDR3nt: TGTGCCAGCAGTTTATCACCCCCCGGGTTCGAGCAGTACTTC
abundance: -
j_gene: TRBJ2-7
d_gene: -
v_gene: TRBV27

CDR3aa: CASSLLGTQYF
CDR3nt: TGTGCCAGCAGCTTGCTAGGTACGCAGTATTTT
abundance: -
j_gene: TRBJ2-3
d_gene: -
v_gene: TRBV5-6

CDR3aa: CASNDDRVNEQYF
CDR3nt: TGTGCCAGCAACGACGACAGGGTGAACGAGCAGTACTTC
abundance: -
j_gene: TRBJ2-7
d_gene: TRBD1
v_gene: TRBV25-1

CDR3aa: CASSYSMGAGGYTF
CDR3nt: TGTGCCAGCAGTTACTCGATGGGGGCGGGAGGCTACACCTTC
abundance: -
j_gene: TRBJ1-2
d_gene: -
v_gene: TRBV6-6

CDR3aa: CASRPGFTGELFF
CDR3nt: TGTGCCAGCAGGCCAGGGTTCACCGGGGAGCTGTTTTTT
abundance: -
j_gene: TRBJ2-2
d_gene: -
v_gene: TRBV2

CDR3aa: CASSQSRDRDTEAFF
CDR3nt: TGCGCCAGCAGCCAGAGTCGGGACAGGGACACTGAAGCTTTCTTT
abundance: -
j_gene: TRBJ1-1
d_gene: TRBD1
v_gene: TRBV4-1

CDR3aa: CASSVGSDTQYF
CDR3nt: TGTGCCAGCAGTGTCGGGTCAGATACGCAGTATTTT
abundance: -
j_gene: TRBJ2-3
d_gene: -
v_gene: TRBV25-1

CDR3aa: CASSEYSAEKAFF
CDR3nt: TGTGCCAGCAGTGAATATTCGGCAGAAAAAGCTTTCTTT
abundance: -
j_gene: TRBJ1-1
d_gene: -
v_gene: TRBV25-1

CDR3aa: CASSLSYTTGNTIYF
CDR3nt: TGTGCCAGCAGTTTATCGTACACTACTGGAAACACCATATATTTT
abundance: -
j_gene: TRBJ1-3
d_gene: -
v_gene: TRBV27

CDR3aa: CATSRGSVPGNTIYF
CDR3nt: TGTGCCACCAGCAGAGGCTCGGTCCCTGGAAACACCATATATTTT
abundance: -
j_gene: TRBJ1-3
d_gene: -
v_gene: TRBV15

CDR3aa: CASSLRGGGNQPQHF
CDR3nt: TGTGCCAGCAGCTTAAGGGGGGGCGGCAATCAGCCCCAGCATTTT
abundance: -
j_gene: TRBJ1-5
d_gene: -
v_gene: TRBV7-8

CDR3aa: CASSLWGPLSYNEQFF
CDR3nt: TGTGCCAGCAGCTTGTGGGGACCCCTCTCCTACAATGAGCAGTTCTTC
abundance: -
j_gene: TRBJ2-1
d_gene: -
v_gene: TRBV5-6

CDR3aa: CASSLAPLPSLDYGYTF
CDR3nt: TGTGCCAGCAGCTTAGCCCCGCTCCCCTCGCTTGACTATGGCTACACCTTC
abundance: -
j_gene: TRBJ1-2
d_gene: -
v_gene: TRBV11-1

CDR3aa: CAWSVRDGGTEAFF
CDR3nt: TGTGCCTGGAGTGTAAGAGACGGGGGGACTGAAGCTTTCTTT
abundance: -
j_gene: TRBJ1-1
d_gene: -
v_gene: TRBV30

CDR3aa: CASSPTRSSYNEQFF
CDR3nt: TGTGCCAGCAGCCCCACTAGGAGCTCCTACAATGAGCAGTTCTTC
abundance: -
j_gene: TRBJ2-1
d_gene: -
v_gene: TRBV2

CDR3aa: CAIGGAGGEQYF
CDR3nt: TGTGCCATCGGGGGGGCGGGCGGCGAGCAGTACTTC
abundance: few
j_gene: TRBJ2-7
d_gene: -
v_gene: TRBV10-3

CDR3aa: CASSSRGESSYNEQFF
CDR3nt: TGTGCCAGCAGCTCTCGGGGGGAAAGCTCCTACAATGAGCAGTTCTTC
abundance: -
j_gene: TRBJ2-1
d_gene: TRBD2
v_gene: TRBV7-3

CDR3aa: CASSISDFARNQPQHF
CDR3nt: TGTGCCAGTAGTATTTCCGATTTTGCCCGTAATCAGCCCCAGCATTTT
abundance: -
j_gene: TRBJ1-5
d_gene: -
v_gene: TRBV19

CDR3aa: CASSRGPDNEQFF
CDR3nt: TGTGCCAGCAGTCGGGGCCCGGACAATGAGCAGTTCTTC
abundance: few
j_gene: TRBJ2-1
d_gene: -
v_gene: TRBV5-5

CDR3aa: CASSIDRNSYNSPLHF
CDR3nt: TGTGCCAGTAGTATCGACAGGAACTCCTATAATTCACCCCTCCACTTT
abundance: -
j_gene: TRBJ1-6
d_gene: -
v_gene: TRBV19

CDR3aa: CASSVGDTTNSPLHF
CDR3nt: TGTGCCAGCAGCGTAGGAGATACCACGAATTCACCCCTCCACTTT
abundance: -
j_gene: TRBJ1-6
d_gene: -
v_gene: TRBV9

CDR3aa: CAWSVHRGANEKLFF
CDR3nt: TGTGCCTGGAGTGTACATCGGGGGGCTAATGAAAAACTGTTTTTT
abundance: -
j_gene: TRBJ1-4
d_gene: -
v_gene: TRBV30

CDR3aa: CASSYVAGGGTYEQYF
CDR3nt: TGTGCCAGCAGTTACGTAGCTGGTGGGGGGACCTACGAGCAGTACTTC
abundance: -
j_gene: TRBJ2-7
d_gene: -
v_gene: TRBV6-5